Sequencing of this T cell receptor beta chain was carried out in a study of preoperative IRX-2 immunotherapy in early breast cancer. Data came from immunoSEQ multiplex PCR; TCRdb stores just in-frame clones and leaves some out. Of over 60,000 clones detected, approximately 93% appear once; the ten largest clones hold roughly 1.7%. Documented treatment: preoperative locoregional IRX-2 cytokine immunotherapy. This phase Ib study tested locoregional IRX-2 cytokine immunotherapy given before surgery. V shed 6 bases, J shed 2 bases, and the junction held 0 bases outside the gene matches. Germline V gives CDR1 MNHEY, CDR2 SMNVEV (reference sequence). The CDR3 is 13 residues long.

V is TRBV27 and J is TRBJ2-5; 10 positions agree with TRBD2. Sampling was performed from a patient treated with IRX-2 immunotherapy. The clonotype originates from a human donor with breast cancer. In DNA form, the CDR3 reads TGTGCCAGCAGACTAGCGGGGCAAGAGACCCAGTACTTC. This codes for CASRLAGQETQYF.